This record looks at one T cell receptor beta chain sequence and its context. This CDR3 has 14 amino acids. Germline assignment: CDR1 SEHNR and CDR2 FQNEAQ (reference sequence). V lost 4 bases and J 2 bases, leaving 11 bases between the germline ends. The sample comes from a study of blood T cell repertoires in COVID-19. The overall study: The origin of the acute and convalescent COVID-19 samples was the United States, Italy and Spain. Sources were T cells, B-cell-depleted T cells, or PBMCs; the material itself was cDNA or gDNA.

In the source study's methods: By means of reference gene primer amplification, nucleated cell counts were estimated. The data were produced by immunoSEQ multiplex PCR, yet TCRdb's version contains in-frame clones alone and is incomplete. V and J calls and clone size come straight from that table; D and trimming were deduced from the DNA. The table lists under 250,000 clones, 70% to 90% of them singletons. V is TRBV7-9 and J is TRBJ1-1, with D tentatively TRBD1 (6 bases). The sequence was collected from a woman in her 70s with active or convalescent COVID-19. Sequences were obtained from peripheral blood. The CDR3 nucleotides read TGTGCCAGCAGCTCAGGGACATCTAACACTGAAGCTTTCTTT. Amino acid sequence: CASSSGTSNTEAFF.